The 15 T cell receptor beta chains reported below all come from one sample, sequenced in a study of T cell repertoires in cytomegalovirus infection. From the reads, TCRdb called clonotypes with MiXCR, one entry per CDR3 protein. The sample holds about 330,000 distinct CDR3 sequences, 9.5% seen once. Sequencing input: PBMCs. These TCRs come from a human donor in good health (CMV status not recorded). Some clones in this sample may be carry-over from other donors' samples.

This clonotype was seen only a few times. The V call is TRBV7-6, the J call TRBJ2-5; 7 bases agree with TRBD2. With 4 bases clipped from V and 8 bases from J, the junction kept 7 bases outside the gene matches. Germline CDR1 reads SGHVS; CDR2 reads FNYEAQ. This CDR3 has 13 amino acids. CDR3 in amino acids: CASSSVGGDTQYF. The CDR3 DNA reads TGTGCCAGCAGCTCGGTGGGGGGGGACACCCAGTACTTC.

In this sample, this clonotype turned up many times. The V call is TRBV28, the J call TRBJ2-7, with D possibly called TRBD1 or TRBD2 (5 bases each). The CDR3 runs 14 residues. Deletions cut 6 bases from V and 5 bases from J, with 17 bases between. Germline V gene lookup returns CDR1 MDHEN and CDR2 SYDVKM. CDR3 amino acids: CASRPPGGFDEQYF. CDR3 DNA sequence: TGTGCCAGCAGGCCCCCTGGGGGATTCGACGAGCAGTACTTC.

The genes are TRBV28 and TRBJ1-3; D is uncertain. Trimming removed 6 bases from V and 4 bases from J, with 25 bases in between. The germline V gene encodes CDR1 MDHEN and CDR2 SYDVKM. The length of the CDR3 is 18 residues. CDR3 nucleotides: TGTGCCAGCAGCCCCCGATTTCGATCAGACCGGAGCGGAAACACCATATATTTT. It codes for CASSPRFRSDRSGNTIYF.

This clonotype was counted many times. J is TRBJ2-1 and V is TRBV7-2; 14 nucleotides align to TRBD2. CDR1 is SGHTA, CDR2 FQGNSA, per germline. V gave up 5 bases and J gave up 8 bases; unmatched junction bases: 5. The CDR3 is made up of 15 amino acids. The CDR3 loop reads CASSPGLAGGDEQFF. The CDR3 coding sequence is TGTGCCAGCAGCCCCGGACTAGCGGGGGGCGATGAGCAGTTCTTC. The full variable domain, rest sourced from reference TRBV7-2 and TRBJ2-1, is GAGVSQSPSNKVTEKGKDVELRCDPISGHTALYWYRQSLGQGLEFLIYFQGNSAPDKSGLPSDRFSAERTGGSVSTLTIQRTQQEDSAVYLCASSPGLAGGDEQFFGPGTRLTVL.

This clonotype has just a few counts. The gene calls are TRBV2 and TRBJ1-1; 8 bases are a match to TRBD1. The J segment lost 4 bases and the V segment lost 5 bases, leaving 6 bases of the junction unmatched. CDR1 is SNHLY, CDR2 FYNNEI, per germline. The CDR3 length is 14 residues. This CDR3 is CASSLDRAGTEAFF. Written as DNA, the CDR3 is TGTGCCAGCAGTTTGGACAGGGCAGGCACTGAAGCTTTCTTT.

This clonotype was picked up many times. J is TRBJ2-1 and V is TRBV7-9; D unclear. CDR1 and CDR2 from the germline V gene are SEHNR and FQNEAQ (reference sequence). Trimming removed 5 bases at V and 8 bases at J, with 16 bases between. This CDR3 is built from 14 residues. CDR3 DNA sequence: TGTGCCAGCAGCCTCGGATCCTCATTCTATGAGCAGTTCTTC. Translating it yields CASSLGSSFYEQFF.

Many counts were recorded for this clonotype. The DNA of the CDR3 is TGTGCCAGCAGACAGACTAGCGGGACATCCTACGAGCAGTACTTC. As protein: CASRQTSGTSYEQYF. The chain is built from TRBV7-8 and TRBJ2-7; 11 bases align to TRBD2. V gave up 6 bases and J gave up 1 base; unmatched junction bases: 5. In germline, CDR1 is SGHVS, CDR2 FQNEAQ. The length of the CDR3 is 15 residues.

This clonotype was seen many times. The genes are TRBV7-2 and TRBJ2-7; the D call may be TRBD1 or TRBD2 (5 bases each). This CDR3 is 17 amino acids long. The V end lost 2 bases, the J end lost 1 base, and 18 bases lay between the germline ends. Germline CDR1 SGHTA, CDR2 FQGNSA. In DNA, the CDR3 is TGTGCCAGCAGCTTATCCTTCGGGACGCTGACATCCTACGAGCAGTACTTC. Protein product: CASSLSFGTLTSYEQYF.

About this clonotype: Given a much more abundant clone one base away, this may be a read error. This rearrangement joins TRBV7-6 to TRBJ2-5; D is undetermined. Germline V gene lookup returns CDR1 SGHVS and CDR2 FNYEAQ. The CDR3 extends over 16 amino acids. The CDR3 DNA is TGTGCCAGCAGCTTAGTAGGTTTTGGGAAAGGAGAGACCCGGTACTTC. It encodes CASSLVGFGKGETRYF.

The chain carries TRBV7-2 and TRBJ1-6; maybe TRBD1 (5 bases). Germline loops: CDR1 SGHTA, CDR2 FQGNSA. V was trimmed by 5 bases and J by 7 bases, leaving 12 bases between them. CDR3 length: 14 amino acids. The CDR3 DNA reads as TGTGCCAGCAGCCCCCATGGACAAAATTCACCCCTCCACTTT. Protein: CASSPHGQNSPLHF.

V and J are TRBV9 and TRBJ1-3, with D maybe TRBD1 (5 bases). V dropped 0 bases and J dropped 2 bases, with 15 bases sitting between them. This CDR3 contains 17 residues. Per the germline V gene, CDR1 is SGDLS and CDR2 is YYNGEE. CDR3 nucleotide sequence: TGTGCCAGCAGCGTAGATGGTGGGGGTGACCCTGGAAACACCATATATTTT. Translation: CASSVDGGGDPGNTIYF. The whole variable domain, filled in from reference TRBV9 and TRBJ1-3, reads DSGVTQTPKHLITATGQRVTLRCSPRSGDLSVYWYQQSLDQGLQFLIQYYNGEERAKGNILERFSAQQFPDLHSELNLSSLELGDSALYFCASSVDGGGDPGNTIYFGEGSWLTVV.

This clonotype turned up a few times. The chain combines TRBV12-5 with TRBJ1-5; D is unresolved. This CDR3 is built from 13 residues. Germline-derived CDR1 and CDR2 are LGHNT and FRNRAP. Between the trimmed V and J ends, which lost 3 bases and 4 bases, there was a span of 7 bases. CDR3 nucleotide sequence: TGTGCTAGTGGTTTATCGGGAAATCAGCCCCAGCATTTT. Its protein product is CASGLSGNQPQHF.

V is TRBV2 and J is TRBJ1-1; TRBD1 matches at 8 bases. The CDR3 length is 12 residues. Trimming at V came to 2 bases and at J to 12 bases, leaving 5 bases not matched to a gene. Germline V gives CDR1 SNHLY, CDR2 FYNNEI. CDR3 nucleotides: TGTGCCAGCAGTGAATCCGGACAGGGAACTTTCTTT. Its translation is CASSESGQGTFF.

The V gene is TRBV4-2, the J gene TRBJ1-2; D is unresolved. Germline-derived CDR1 and CDR2 are LGHNA and YNFKEQ. There are 15 residues in the CDR3. V shed 1 base and J shed 2 bases, with 11 bases lying between them. The CDR3 loop is CASSQVPGSNYGYTF. The CDR3 nucleotides read TGTGCCAGCAGCCAAGTCCCGGGTTCAAACTATGGCTACACCTTC.

In its sample, this clonotype was seen many times. The rearrangement uses TRBV20-1 and TRBJ1-6; D is ambiguous. From germline, CDR1 is DFQATT and CDR2 SNEGSKA (reference sequence). The V end lost 5 bases, the J end lost 10 bases, and 30 bases lay between the germline ends. The CDR3 covers 18 residues. This chain's CDR3 is CSAPRSQAILRVGSPLHF. For the CDR3, the DNA is TGCAGTGCTCCTCGAAGCCAGGCGATCCTCCGGGTAGGGTCACCCCTCCACTTT.